A single sample gave rise to the 10 T cell receptor beta chains below, sequenced in a study of blood T cells in healthy people across ages. Combining a sample-barcoded 5' primer with a J-beta primer mix, a second PCR ran for roughly 7 to 12 cycles. In TCRdb, the 5' RACE reads were re-called with MiXCR into one record per CDR3 protein. The sample consists of some 760,000 distinct CDR3 sequences, roughly 25% of them appearing once. The sample was also reused in another study, on T cells of mothers and their children.

The sequenced sample consisted of blood. The origin of the receptors is a boy between 10 and 17 years old in good health.

This clonotype has only a few counts. J is TRBJ1-2 and V is TRBV27, with 8 nucleotides matching TRBD1. Germline loops: CDR1 MNHEY, CDR2 SMNVEV (reference sequence). The length of the CDR3 is 17 residues. The V and J ends lost 5 bases and 0 bases, in that order; junction bases with no gene match: 11. The CDR3: CASSKDRANPTNYGYTF. As DNA, the CDR3 is TGTGCCAGCAGTAAGGACAGGGCCAATCCAACTAACTATGGCTACACCTTC.

The V gene is TRBV6-5, the J gene TRBJ2-3; D is undetermined. Germline values: CDR1 MNHEY, CDR2 SVGAGI. The CDR3 spans 17 residues. V was clipped by 0 bases and J by 0 bases, with 13 bases between them. CDR3 protein: CASSYSRASFSTDTQYF. The CDR3 DNA sequence: TGTGCCAGCAGTTACTCTAGGGCGTCGTTTAGCACAGATACGCAGTATTTT.

This clonotype has just a few counts. The CDR3 is CASPPRGPPVTNEKLFF. In nucleotides, the CDR3 is TGTGCCAGCCCCCCACGGGGGCCCCCGGTGACTAATGAAAAACTGTTTTTT. V is TRBV28 and J is TRBJ1-4; a weak D match, TRBD1 (6 bases). CDR1 and CDR2 (germline): MDHEN, SYDVKM. Between the trimmed V and J ends, which lost 8 bases and 2 bases, there was a span of 21 bases. This CDR3 has 17 residues.

The CDR3 protein is CSALGPNTEAFF. The CDR3 DNA is TGCAGTGCCCTTGGACCGAACACTGAAGCTTTCTTT. V usage is TRBV20-1 and J usage is TRBJ1-1; D uncertain. The CDR3 has 12 residues. Per germline, CDR1 DFQATT and CDR2 SNEGSKA (reference sequence). Trimming pared 6 bases from V and 1 base from J, leaving 9 bases between.

The chain is built from TRBV4-3 and TRBJ2-2; D perhaps matches TRBD2 (6 bases). The CDR3 length is 15 residues. The germline gives CDR1 LGHNA, CDR2 YSLEER. Deletions cut 0 bases from V and 8 bases from J, with 13 bases between. The CDR3, as DNA: TGCGCCAGCAGCCAAGATCGTTTAGCGGAAGGGGAGCTGTTTTTT. Its translation is CASSQDRLAEGELFF.

The chain links TRBV5-1 to TRBJ2-2; the D gene is possibly TRBD2 (5 bases). V lost 0 bases, J lost 6 bases, and 9 bases lay in between. CDR3 length: 14 amino acids. Germline V gives CDR1 SGHRS, CDR2 YFSETQ. Here the CDR3 reads CASSLDLEAGELFF. The CDR3 DNA sequence: TGCGCCAGCAGCTTGGATCTGGAGGCCGGGGAGCTGTTTTTT.

The chain carries TRBV14 and TRBJ2-7; 8 bases align to TRBD1. The germline V gene encodes CDR1 SGHDN and CDR2 FVKESK. V lost 3 bases and J lost 6; bases outside the gene matches: 7. This CDR3 region has 14 residues. CDR3 loop: CASSQGQEVFEQYF. CDR3 nucleotide sequence: TGTGCCAGCAGCCAGGGACAGGAGGTCTTCGAGCAGTACTTC.

The gene calls are TRBV7-9 and TRBJ2-1; D remains unclear. Looked up from germline, CDR1 is SEHNR and CDR2 is FQNEAQ (reference sequence). The V end was cut by 7 bases, the J end by 5 bases, with 15 bases between. The CDR3 consists of 14 residues. The CDR3 is CASIPRGRDNEQFF. The CDR3 coding sequence is TGTGCCAGCATTCCCCGAGGACGGGACAATGAGCAGTTCTTC.

The chain has TRBV24-1 and TRBJ1-5, with D possibly being TRBD1 (6 bases). Trimming pared 4 bases from V and 3 bases from J, leaving 9 bases between. The CDR3 runs to 14 residues. Germline-derived CDR1 and CDR2 are KGHDR and SFDVKD. As DNA, the CDR3 is TGTGCCACCAGTGACCGACAGGTCAATCAGCCCCAGCATTTT. Translating it yields CATSDRQVNQPQHF.

This clonotype was found a few times. V usage is TRBV15 and J usage is TRBJ2-7; no firm D call. V lost 6 bases and J lost 1, with 10 bases in between. The V gene's germline CDR1 is LNHNV and CDR2 YYDKDF (reference sequence). This CDR3 has 13 amino acids. This chain's CDR3 is CATSLQASYEQYF. In DNA, the CDR3 is TGTGCCACCAGTTTGCAGGCTTCCTACGAGCAGTACTTC.